This T cell receptor (beta chain) was sequenced during a study of blood T cell repertoires in COVID-19. Study-wide background: The cDNA or gDNA used as material had been derived from T cells, B-cell-depleted T cells, or PBMCs.

Produced via immunoSEQ multiplex PCR; TCRdb's table is partial and in-frame only. The sample contains 100,000 to 130,000 clones, 60% to 85% of which appear only once. The sequence was collected from a man between 65 and 85 years old with acute or convalescent COVID-19. Sequenced sample: peripheral blood.

The CDR3, as DNA: TGTGCCACCAGTGATAGGGTACAGGGGAGAGAGACCCAGTACTTC. The encoded protein is CATSDRVQGRETQYF. The chain uses TRBV24-1 and TRBJ2-5; 7 positions agree with TRBD1. Germline assignment: CDR1 KGHDR and CDR2 SFDVKD. The CDR3 has 15 amino acids. The ends lost 3 bases at V and 4 bases at J; junction bases unmatched: 7.